This TCR beta chain was sequenced for a study of tumor and adjacent non-tumor tissue in lung cancer. This CDR3 has 13 residues. The germline gives CDR1 SQVTM, CDR2 ANQGSEA. RNA was extracted from bulk tissue without any cell sorting. The normal lung tissue was taken more than 3 cm from the tumor edge. Turning to this clonotype: Compared with germline, one end of the junction differs, possibly owing to a read error.

Three rounds of nested PCR, following a modified ARM-PCR protocol, produced the TCRbeta library. TCRdb used MiXCR to reprocess the multiplex PCR reads, holding one entry per CDR3 protein. The repertoire holds some 95,000 distinct CDR3 sequences, less than 85% seen once, with 30% in the top ten. This TCR was sampled from a man aged 60 to 75 with small cell lung cancer. Sequenced input: distant non-tumor lung tissue. The chain carries TRBV29-1 and TRBJ2-5; D is ambiguous. The DNA for the CDR3 is TGCAGCGTGTTGGACGAAAAGCAGGAGACCCAGTACTTT. This codes for CSVLDEKQETQYF.